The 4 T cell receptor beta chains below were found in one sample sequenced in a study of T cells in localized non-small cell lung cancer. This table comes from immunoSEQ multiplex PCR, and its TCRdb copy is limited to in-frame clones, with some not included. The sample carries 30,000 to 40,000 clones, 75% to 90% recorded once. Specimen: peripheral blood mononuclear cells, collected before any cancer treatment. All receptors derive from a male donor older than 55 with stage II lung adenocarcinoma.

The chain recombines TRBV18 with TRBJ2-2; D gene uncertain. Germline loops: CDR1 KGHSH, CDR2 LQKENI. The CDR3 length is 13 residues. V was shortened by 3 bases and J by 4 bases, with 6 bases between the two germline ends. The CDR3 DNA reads TGTGCCAGCTCACCTGAACGCACCGGGGAGCTGTTTTTT. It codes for CASSPERTGELFF.

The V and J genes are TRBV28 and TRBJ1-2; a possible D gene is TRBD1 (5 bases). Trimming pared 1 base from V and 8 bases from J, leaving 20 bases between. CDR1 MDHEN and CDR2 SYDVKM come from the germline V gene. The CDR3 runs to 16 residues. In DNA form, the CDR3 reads TGTGCCAGCAGTTTATCAGCGTTGGGGGTTATGAGCGGCTACACCTTC. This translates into CASSLSALGVMSGYTF.

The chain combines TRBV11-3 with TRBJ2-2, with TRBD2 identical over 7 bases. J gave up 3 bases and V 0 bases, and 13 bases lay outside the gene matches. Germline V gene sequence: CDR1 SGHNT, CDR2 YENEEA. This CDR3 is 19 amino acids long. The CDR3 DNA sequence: TGTGCCAGCAGCTTAGAGGGGAAGGTGGGGACTACCCACACCGGGGAGCTGTTTTTT. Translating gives CASSLEGKVGTTHTGELFF.

The CDR3: CASSSNQGSNQPQHF. The CDR3 coding sequence is TGTGCCAGCAGTTCCAACCAGGGAAGCAATCAGCCCCAGCATTTT. V is TRBV7-9 and J is TRBJ1-5; D might be TRBD1 (5 bases). The V end lost 6 bases, the J end lost 1 base, and 13 bases lay between the germline ends. Germline CDR1 reads SEHNR; CDR2 reads FQNEAQ (reference sequence). This CDR3 is built from 15 residues.